This T cell receptor beta chain was found in a study of CD8 T cells in Susac syndrome (dated by TCRdb to about 2019). Looking at the study overall: Among the sequenced Susac syndrome patients, more than 5 had clinically active disease and roughly eight were in clinical remission. The study used repertoire sequencing to test whether antigen drove CD8+ T cell activation and differentiation in Susac syndrome. The clonality of the CD8+ T cell repertoire was compared across around twelve healthy donors, about 14 Susac syndrome patients and around 16 multiple sclerosis patients. At the time of blood withdrawal, Susac syndrome patients were either therapy-naive, taking corticosteroids (with some also receiving IVIg), or on IVIg alone. Results and caveats for the whole study, not just this receptor: The study acknowledged that relatively few individuals were included in the TCR sequencing and HLA analysis. Some 15 and five Susac-specific public clones were found in the total CD8+ and CD8+ TEMRA repertoires, respectively. Clonal expansion was observed in Susac syndrome CD8+ repertoires, with the highest expansion in CD8+ TEMRA cells and greater expansion in clinically active than in remitting patients.

RNA was extracted with the RNeasy kit and roughly 0.5 to 1 ug was reverse transcribed using random hexamers. The immunoSEQ multiplex PCR assay, which covers 54 Vbeta and 13 Jbeta segments, was used to amplify TCR beta CDR3 regions. PCR amplification bias was corrected by using a synthetic template baseline for primer optimization and computational correction. As for the original processing: Reads were annotated to V, D and J genes according to IMGT and were analyzed with immunoSEQ Analyzer, with only productive sequences retained. Clonality was calculated as one minus the Shannon entropy normalized by log2 of the number of productive unique sequences. For each patient and control, public and private clones were evaluated among the 100 most prevalent clones. Clones were defined as Susac-specific if absent from the healthy and MS cohorts, from some 1,000 published viral clones and from other ImmuneACCESS disease sequences. TCRdb redid the processing of the public reads, applying fastp at Q25 and MiXCR, and retained in-frame beta chains. Each CDR3 protein appears once, grouped with its most common genes and DNA. The V and J calls and clone size come from TCRdb's table, not from the authors' own analysis. In this sample the table shows 100,000 to 150,000 distinct CDR3 sequences, around 96% of which occur a single time. The top ten constitute over 0.2% of the sample.

V drops 3 bases and J drops 8 bases, leaving 14 bases in between. For CDR1 and CDR2, the germline V gene lists SQVTM and ANQGSEA. The CDR3 numbers 13 residues from cysteine through phenylalanine. Just the 39-base CDR3 DNA is kept, in frame starting at base 1. A remark on this clonotype: No cognate antigen has been identified for it. No qualities accompany the bases; no much larger clone lies one base away.

Peripheral blood CD8+ and CD4+ T cells from healthy donors, Susac syndrome patients and multiple sclerosis patients were profiled using high-throughput TCR beta sequencing. Susac syndrome patients met recently defined diagnostic criteria for definite or probable disease. Bulk CD8+ and CD4+ T cells were purified magnetically by negative isolation, whereas CD8+ TEMRA cells were enriched by FACS. Blood was collected in EDTA tubes and processed within 24 hours, with PBMCs isolated through density gradient centrifugation. PBMCs intended for TCR sequencing were cryopreserved in liquid nitrogen and were subsequently thawed in a 37 degrees C water bath. A purity of at least 90% was achieved for sorted or isolated CD4+, CD8+ and CD8+ TEMRA cells.

The TCR comes from a human donor with Susac syndrome. The rearrangement combines TRBV29-1 with TRBJ2-1; TRBD2 is a possible D gene, resting on 5 matching bases. Material: CD8+ T cells from PBMCs. In nucleotide form, the sequence is TGCAGCGTTGAGGGTCTTCGTAGCGATGAGCAGTTCTTC. This encodes CSVEGLRSDEQFF.